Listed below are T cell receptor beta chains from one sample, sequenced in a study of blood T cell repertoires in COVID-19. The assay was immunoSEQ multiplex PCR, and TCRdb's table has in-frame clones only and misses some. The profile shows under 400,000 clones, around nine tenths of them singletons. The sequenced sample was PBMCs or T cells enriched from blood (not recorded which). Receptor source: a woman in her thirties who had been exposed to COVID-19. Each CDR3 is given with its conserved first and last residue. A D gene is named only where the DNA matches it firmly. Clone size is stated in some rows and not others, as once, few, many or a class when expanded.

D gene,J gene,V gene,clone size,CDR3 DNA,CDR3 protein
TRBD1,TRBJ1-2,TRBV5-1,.,TGCGCCAGCAGCATGACAGGGACTAACTATGGCTACACCTTC,CASSMTGTNYGYTF
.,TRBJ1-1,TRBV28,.,TGTGCCAGCAGTTTGGGGGGTTTGAACACTGAAGCTTTCTTT,CASSLGGLNTEAFF
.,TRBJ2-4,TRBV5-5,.,TGTGCCAGCAGCTTGCAAGTCAGGAGGAACATTCAGTACTTC,CASSLQVRRNIQYF
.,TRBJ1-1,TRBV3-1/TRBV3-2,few,TGTGCCAGCAGCCCCGGTCGGGTGAGTGAAGCTTTCTTT,CASSPGRVSEAFF
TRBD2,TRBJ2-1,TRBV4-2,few,TGTGCCAGCAGCCAAGCGGGACTAGCGGGACCCAATGAGCAGTTCTTC,CASSQAGLAGPNEQFF
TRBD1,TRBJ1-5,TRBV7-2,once,TGTGCCAGCAGCTTAGTGGCAGGGGGTAGGAATCAGCCCCAGCATTTT,CASSLVAGGRNQPQHF
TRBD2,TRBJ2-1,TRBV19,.,TGTGCCAGTAGTACCCAGGGACTAGCGGGAGGGCCTCACAATGAGCAGTTCTTC,CASSTQGLAGGPHNEQFF
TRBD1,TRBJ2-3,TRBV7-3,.,TGTGCCAGCAGCGCCTCGGACAGGGAAGATACGCAGTATTTT,CASSASDREDTQYF
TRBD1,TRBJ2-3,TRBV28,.,TGTGCCAGCAGTACTAATACAGGGGCAGATACGCAGTATTTT,CASSTNTGADTQYF
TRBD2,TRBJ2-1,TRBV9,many,TGTGCCAGCAGCGCCTCCAGCGGGAGGGACGCGGTCGGCAATGAGCAGTTCTTC,CASSASSGRDAVGNEQFF
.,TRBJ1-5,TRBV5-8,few,TGTGCCAGCAGCCAAAACGGCGGATATAGCAATCAGCCCCAGCATTTT,CASSQNGGYSNQPQHF
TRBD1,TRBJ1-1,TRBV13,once,TGTGCCAGCAGCTCCGACAGGGGAGCTTTCTTT,CASSSDRGAFF
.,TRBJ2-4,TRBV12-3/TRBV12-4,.,TGTGCCAGCAGTTCCTCCCGGGGAAACATTCAGTACTTC,CASSSSRGNIQYF
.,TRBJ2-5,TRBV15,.,TGTGCCACCAGCAGTCCCCAGGGGCAAGAGACCCAGTACTTC,CATSSPQGQETQYF
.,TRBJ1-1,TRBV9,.,TGTGCCAGCAGCGTAGCGTCTACAGGGTACACTGAAGCTTTCTTT,CASSVASTGYTEAFF
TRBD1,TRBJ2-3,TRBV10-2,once,TGCGCCAGCAGCCGGGGACAGGGTGGCGGGAGAGCAGATACGCAGTATTTT,CASSRGQGGGRADTQYF
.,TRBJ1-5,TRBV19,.,TGTGCCAGTAGTATCTCGGCGTCGGGGAATCCGTATCAGCCCCAGCATTTT,CASSISASGNPYQPQHF
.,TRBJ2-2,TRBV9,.,TGTGCCAGCAGCGTAGTACAGGGCGGCGCCGGGGAGCTGTTTTTT,CASSVVQGGAGELFF
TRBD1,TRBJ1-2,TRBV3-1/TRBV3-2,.,TGTGCCAGCAGCCAAGCGGGACAGGGGATCTATGGCTACACCTTC,CASSQAGQGIYGYTF
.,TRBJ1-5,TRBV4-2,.,TGTGCCAGCAGCCTGTCGACACTTCGAGGGTTTCATAGCAATCAGCCCCAGCATTTT,CASSLSTLRGFHSNQPQHF
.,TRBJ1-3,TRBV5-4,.,TGTGCCAGCAGCCCAGGTCCCCGCGGAGGGGGAAACACCATATATTTT,CASSPGPRGGGNTIYF
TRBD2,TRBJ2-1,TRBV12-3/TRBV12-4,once,TGTGCCAGTGGGGGGGGAAATGAGCAGTTCTTC,CASGGGNEQFF
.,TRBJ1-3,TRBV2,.,TGTGCCAGCAGTGATCAGGGAGGTGGAAACACCATATATTTT,CASSDQGGGNTIYF
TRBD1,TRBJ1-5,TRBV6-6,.,TGTGCCAGCAGTTACCCATCGGGACAGGGGAATCAGCCCCAGCATTTT,CASSYPSGQGNQPQHF
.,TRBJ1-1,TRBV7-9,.,TGTGCCAGCAGCCCACGACAGGTGAACACTGAAGCTTTCTTT,CASSPRQVNTEAFF
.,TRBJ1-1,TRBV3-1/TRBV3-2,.,TGTGCCAGCAGCCTATTTGGGGGGACCACTGAAGCTTTCTTT,CASSLFGGTTEAFF
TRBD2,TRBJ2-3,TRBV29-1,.,TGCAGCGGGAAGGGACTAGCGGGAGGAGATACGCAGTATTTT,CSGKGLAGGDTQYF
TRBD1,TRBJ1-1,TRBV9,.,TGTGCCAGCAGCGGACTTGGACAGGGGGCGAAGGGCACTGAAGCTTTCTTT,CASSGLGQGAKGTEAFF
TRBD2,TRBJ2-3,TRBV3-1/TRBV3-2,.,TGTGCCAGCAGCCAAGGAGGACTAGCGGGAGATACGCAGTATTTT,CASSQGGLAGDTQYF
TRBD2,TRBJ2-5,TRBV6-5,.,TGTGCCACCGAATTTAGCGGGAGCGGTGAGACCCAGTACTTC,CATEFSGSGETQYF
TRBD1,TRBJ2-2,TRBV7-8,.,TGTGCCAGCAGCACCGGGACAGGGGGCTTCGGGGAGCTGTTTTTT,CASSTGTGGFGELFF
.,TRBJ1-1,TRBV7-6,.,TGTGCCAGCAGCTTAACAGGGTATGGCACTGAAGCTTTCTTT,CASSLTGYGTEAFF
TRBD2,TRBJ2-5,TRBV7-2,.,TGTGCCAGCAGCTTAGCGAAGCTAGCGGGAGGAGAGACCCAGTACTTC,CASSLAKLAGGETQYF
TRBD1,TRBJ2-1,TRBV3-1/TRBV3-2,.,TGTGCCAGCAGCCAGTGGCAGGGGGCGAATGAGCAGTTCTTC,CASSQWQGANEQFF
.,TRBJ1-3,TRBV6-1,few,TGTGCCAGCAGTGAACGGGGGGGAGACTCTGGAAACACCATATATTTT,CASSERGGDSGNTIYF
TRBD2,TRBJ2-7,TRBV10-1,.,TGCGCCAGCAGTGAAGGTTTGCAGCGGGAGGTCTACGAGCAGTACTTC,CASSEGLQREVYEQYF
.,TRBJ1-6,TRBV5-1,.,TGCGCCAGCAGCTTGTCTGGGGGGGATTCACCCCTCCACTTT,CASSLSGGDSPLHF
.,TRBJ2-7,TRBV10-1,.,TGCGCCAGCAGTGCAGGTTACGAGCAGTACTTC,CASSAGYEQYF
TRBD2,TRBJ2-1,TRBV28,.,TGTGCCAGCAGTTCTTTAGCGGGAAGGGCCAATGAGCAGTTCTTC,CASSSLAGRANEQFF
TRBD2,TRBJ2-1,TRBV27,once,TGTGCCAGCAGCCCGGGACTAGCGGTCAATGAGCAGTTCTTC,CASSPGLAVNEQFF
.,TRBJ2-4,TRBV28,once,TGTGCCAGCAGCCGCCCCGGAGCCAAAAACATTCAGTACTTC,CASSRPGAKNIQYF